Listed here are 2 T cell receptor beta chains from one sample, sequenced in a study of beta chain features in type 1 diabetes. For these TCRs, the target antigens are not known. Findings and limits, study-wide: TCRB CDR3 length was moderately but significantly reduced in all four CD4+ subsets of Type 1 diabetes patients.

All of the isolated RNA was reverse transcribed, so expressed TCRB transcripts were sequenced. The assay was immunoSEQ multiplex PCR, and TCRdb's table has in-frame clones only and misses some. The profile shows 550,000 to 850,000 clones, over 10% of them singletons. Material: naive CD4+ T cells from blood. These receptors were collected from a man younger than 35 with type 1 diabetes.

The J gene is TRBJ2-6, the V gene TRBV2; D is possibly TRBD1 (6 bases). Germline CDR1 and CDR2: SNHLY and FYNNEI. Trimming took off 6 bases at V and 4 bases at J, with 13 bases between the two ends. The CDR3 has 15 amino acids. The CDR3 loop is CASRRTVSGANVLTF. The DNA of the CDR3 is TGTGCCAGCAGACGGACAGTGTCCGGGGCCAACGTCCTGACTTTC.

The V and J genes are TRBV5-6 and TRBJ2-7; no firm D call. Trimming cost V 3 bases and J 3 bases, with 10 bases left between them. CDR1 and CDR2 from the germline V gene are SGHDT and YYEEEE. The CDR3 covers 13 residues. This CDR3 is CASSSLDYYEQYF. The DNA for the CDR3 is TGTGCCAGCAGCTCCCTAGATTACTACGAGCAGTACTTC.